This T cell receptor beta chain is from a study of CD4+ T cells in melanoma. Whole-study results and caveats: A reported correlation linked neoantigen-specific CD4+ T cells to CD8+, macrophage and B cell function. Diverse differentiation states were reported for melanoma neoantigen-specific CD4+ T cells.

This CDR3 is built from 17 residues. With 4 bases clipped from V and 1 base from J, the junction kept 11 bases outside the gene matches. Germline assignment: CDR1 SQVTM and CDR2 ANQGSEA. Assay: immunoSEQ multiplex PCR; the TCRdb copy retains only in-frame clones and omits some. The table includes approximately 12,000 clones, 67% detected once. This clone was counted a single time. The antigen remains undetermined. The sample consisted of cells from a culture (not recorded whether cultured in vitro). This TCR came from a human donor with melanoma. This sequence joins TRBV29-1 and TRBJ1-1, with 11 nucleotides matching TRBD1. Here the CDR3 DNA reads TGCAGCGTTGGAATGGGCTCGGGACAGGGGGGGAACACTGAAGCTTTCTTT. This gives the protein CSVGMGSGQGGNTEAFF.